A single sample is the source of the 31 T cell receptor beta chains below, sequenced in a study of response to subunit inactivated influenza vaccine. TCRdb reanalysed the RT-PCR reads using MiXCR and keeps one entry per CDR3 protein. This sample carries roughly 290,000 distinct CDR3 sequences, roughly 22% of them seen once, and the ten largest clones take roughly a tenth. The sequencing used PBMCs from blood, collected 21 months after vaccination. These receptors were obtained from a man between 50 and 70 years old who received an inactivated influenza vaccine.

The chain recombines TRBV5-6 with TRBJ1-1; D not certain. The germline V gene encodes CDR1 SGHDT and CDR2 YYEEEE. V gave up 4 bases and J gave up 4 bases, with 14 bases separating them. The CDR3 is made up of 14 amino acids. Written as DNA, the CDR3 is TGTGCCAGCAGCCCCACAGTGGCTGGCACTGAAGCTTTCTTT. Protein: CASSPTVAGTEAFF.

The genes are TRBV29-1 and TRBJ2-7, with D tentatively TRBD2 (6 bases). V gave up 4 bases and J gave up 4 bases, with 11 bases separating them. From germline, CDR1 is SQVTM and CDR2 ANQGSEA. The CDR3 extends over 12 amino acids. The CDR3 here is CSVAAGPYEQYF. The CDR3 coding sequence is TGCAGCGTTGCAGCGGGCCCATACGAGCAGTACTTC.

This clonotype was detected a few times. The chain's CDR3 is CASSLRRGSSYEQYF. DNA for the CDR3: TGTGCCAGCAGCTTACGCAGGGGTAGCTCCTACGAGCAGTACTTC. The rearrangement joins TRBV7-2 to TRBJ2-7, with D tentatively TRBD1 (6 bases). V was pared by 2 bases and J by 0 bases, with 11 bases between. The length of the CDR3 is 15 residues. Per germline, CDR1 SGHTA and CDR2 FQGNSA.

The J gene is TRBJ1-5, the V gene TRBV12-3 or TRBV12-4, with D unresolved. This CDR3 is 14 amino acids long. Trimming removed 7 bases from V and 5 bases from J, with 15 bases in between. CDR3 residues: CASTPSEGHQPQHF. The CDR3 DNA follows: TGTGCCAGCACTCCCTCCGAGGGCCATCAGCCCCAGCATTTT.

J is TRBJ2-7 and V is TRBV3-1; D unclear. This CDR3 comprises 14 residues. CDR1 and CDR2 (germline): LGHDT, YNNKEL (reference sequence). Between the trimmed V and J ends, which lost 3 bases and 2 bases, there was a span of 11 bases. CDR3 sequence reads: CASSQGRVAYEQYF. DNA of the CDR3: TGTGCCAGCAGCCAGGGAAGGGTTGCCTACGAGCAGTACTTC.

The CDR3 bases are TGTGCCAGCAGTCCCTTTTGGCCCGGTGGGGAGCAGTACTTC. Its translation: CASSPFWPGGEQYF. V is TRBV12-3 or TRBV12-4 and J is TRBJ2-7; the D is unclear. There are 14 residues in the CDR3. Trimming took off 5 bases at V and 7 bases at J, with 18 bases between the two ends.

The chain links TRBV7-8 to TRBJ2-7, with 9 bases lining up with TRBD2. The length of the CDR3 is 17 residues. The V and J ends lost 3 bases and 1 base, in that order; junction bases with no gene match: 10. Germline V CDR1 and CDR2: SGHVS, FQNEAQ. The CDR3 region has the DNA TGTGCCAGCAGCTTGGGTCTAGCGGGACCCAGTTCCTACGAGCAGTACTTC. Translating gives CASSLGLAGPSSYEQYF. Full variable domain (remainder filled in from reference TRBV7-8 and TRBJ2-7): GAGVSQSPRYKVAKRGQDVALRCDPISGHVSLFWYQQALGQGPEFLTYFQNEAQLDKSGLPSDRFFAERPEGSVSTLKIQRTQQEDSAVYLCASSLGLAGPSSYEQYFGPGTRLTVT.

The CDR3 nucleotides are TGTGCCAGCAGCCAGAGTTGGAGATTTGTCTACGGGCGGGAAAAACTGTTTTTT. Translating gives CASSQSWRFVYGREKLFF. The V gene is TRBV27, the J gene TRBJ1-4; D gene unclear. This CDR3 region has 18 residues. V gave up 6 bases and J gave up 8 bases, with 28 bases separating them. CDR1 is MNHEY and CDR2 is SMNVEV in the germline V gene (reference sequence).

The chain couples TRBV19 to TRBJ2-1; a weak D match, TRBD1 (5 bases). CDR3 length equals 14 residues. V gave up 5 bases and J gave up 9 bases, with 17 bases separating them. Germline CDR1 is LNHDA and CDR2 is SQIVND (reference sequence). The CDR3 protein is CASSPRAPTGEQFF. Here the CDR3 DNA reads TGTGCCAGTAGTCCCAGGGCCCCGACGGGTGAGCAGTTCTTC.

This chain connects TRBV5-1 to TRBJ2-2; D unclear. From germline, CDR1 is SGHRS and CDR2 YFSETQ. The CDR3 totals 15 residues. The V and J ends lost 5 bases and 3 bases respectively, with 14 bases between them. DNA of the CDR3: TGCGCCAGCAGGGCTAATCCACGGGACACCGGGGAGCTGTTTTTT. Its protein is CASRANPRDTGELFF.

This clonotype was counted only a few times. The chain employs TRBV30 and TRBJ1-3; D uncertain. This CDR3 is 14 amino acids long. V was trimmed by 2 bases and J by 3 bases, leaving 11 bases between them. Germline values: CDR1 GTSNPN, CDR2 SVGIG (reference sequence). CDR3 DNA: TGTGCCTGGAGTCATGGAATTCATGGAAACACCATATATTTT. Protein sequence: CAWSHGIHGNTIYF.

In DNA form, the CDR3 reads TGCGCCAGCAGTGAGGGGTCCAATGAGCAGTTCTTC. This sequence encodes CASSEGSNEQFF. The chain recombines TRBV10-1 with TRBJ2-1; D not resolved. The length of the CDR3 is 12 residues. Germline assignment: CDR1 WNHNN and CDR2 SYGVQD (reference sequence). With 2 bases removed from V and 6 bases from J, the gap between germline ends came to 5 bases.

The CDR3 DNA is TGCGCCAGCAGCCGAGGACTAGCGGGGCCTCGGGGAGATACGCAGTATTTT. This codes for CASSRGLAGPRGDTQYF. This chain joins TRBV4-1 and TRBJ2-3; 12 positions match TRBD2. CDR3 length equals 17 residues. The trim removed 4 bases at V and 5 bases at J, leaving 10 bases unmatched. Per germline, CDR1 MGHRA and CDR2 YSYEKL.

V usage is TRBV9 and J usage is TRBJ2-3, with D unresolved. CDR1 SGDLS and CDR2 YYNGEE come from the germline V gene. The CDR3 spans 16 residues. With 0 bases removed from V and 1 base from J, the gap between germline ends came to 12 bases. The CDR3 nucleotides read TGTGCCAGCAGCGTAGATATATTAGGCGGCACAGATACGCAGTATTTT. It is translated as CASSVDILGGTDTQYF.

J is TRBJ1-6 and V is TRBV6-1; perhaps TRBD1 as D (5 bases). The germline V and J ends were trimmed by 6 bases and 5 bases, with 14 bases remaining between them. This CDR3 has 15 residues. Germline lookup yields CDR1 MNHNS and CDR2 SASEGT. In DNA form, the CDR3 reads TGTGCCAGCAGCCGGGGGAGACAGAATAATTCACCCCTCCACTTT. As protein: CASSRGRQNNSPLHF.

The chain is built from TRBV5-5 and TRBJ1-6; no clear D gene. Trimming took off 0 bases at V and 2 bases at J, with 6 bases between the two ends. The CDR3 has 15 amino acids. Germline V gives CDR1 SGHKS, CDR2 YYEKEE (reference sequence). The CDR3 coding sequence is TGTGCCAGCAGCTTGGGGGCTACCTATAATTCACCCCTCCACTTT. This sequence encodes CASSLGATYNSPLHF.

The sample holds many counts of this clonotype. The chain couples TRBV12-3 or TRBV12-4 to TRBJ1-5; D is undetermined. The CDR3 loop spans 14 amino acids. The V end was cut by 5 bases, the J end by 2 bases, with 10 bases between. In DNA form, the CDR3 reads TGTGCCAGCAGTCTGGACGGAGGCAATCAGCCCCAGCATTTT. Translation: CASSLDGGNQPQHF.

This clonotype was seen ten or more times. V gene TRBV6-4 combines with J gene TRBJ2-2, with D perhaps TRBD1 (5 bases). Per the germline V gene, CDR1 is MRHNA and CDR2 is SNTAGT. The V end was cut by 8 bases, the J end by 1 base, with 14 bases between. The CDR3 is 15 amino acids. CDR3 residues: CASRRDSMNTGELFF. In DNA form, the CDR3 reads TGTGCCAGCCGTCGAGACAGCATGAACACCGGGGAGCTGTTTTTT.

In this sample, this clonotype turned up a few times. The chain links TRBV7-9 to TRBJ2-4, with 10 positions matching TRBD1. The CDR3 is made up of 16 amino acids. V shed 6 bases, J shed 2 bases, and the junction held 7 bases outside the gene matches. Germline V gene sequence: CDR1 SEHNR, CDR2 FQNEAQ (reference sequence). In DNA, the CDR3 is TGTGCCAGCAGTAAGGGACAGGGGACGACCAAAAACATTCAGTACTTC. It translates to CASSKGQGTTKNIQYF.

The chain uses TRBV5-4 and TRBJ1-4; D remains unclear. V lost 5 bases and J 4 bases, leaving 18 bases between the germline ends. The CDR3 has 16 residues. Per germline, CDR1 SGHNT and CDR2 YYREEE (reference sequence). CDR3 sequence reads: CASRNGPPYLNEKLFF. The CDR3 DNA is TGTGCCAGCAGAAACGGACCTCCCTACCTTAATGAAAAACTGTTTTTT.

J is TRBJ2-5 and V is TRBV27; a possible D gene is TRBD2 (7 bases). CDR1 MNHEY and CDR2 SMNVEV come from the germline V gene (reference sequence). V gave up 4 bases and J gave up 4 bases, with 13 bases separating them. CDR3 length equals 14 residues. CDR3: CASSSIRGAETQYF. The CDR3 DNA is TGTGCCAGCAGTTCTATTCGGGGGGCAGAGACCCAGTACTTC.

This clonotype was recorded at least ten times. The V gene is TRBV7-2, the J gene TRBJ1-2, with TRBD1 matching 7 bases. V lost 6 bases to trimming and J lost 3 bases; unmatched junction nucleotides: 7. In germline, CDR1 is SGHTA, CDR2 FQGNSA. The CDR3 extends over 14 amino acids. CDR3 in amino acids: CASRDDRVYYGYTF. The CDR3, as DNA: TGTGCCAGCAGAGACGACAGGGTGTACTATGGCTACACCTTC.

The chain uses TRBV30 and TRBJ2-6; possibly TRBD2 for D (5 bases). Germline loops: CDR1 GTSNPN, CDR2 SVGIG (reference sequence). This CDR3 region has 19 residues. Trimming removed 3 bases at V and 1 base at J, with 22 bases between. CDR3 coding DNA: TGTGCCTGGAGGGAAGAGGGAGTTGTTAGACTTTCTGGGGCCAACGTCCTGACTTTC. This gives the protein CAWREEGVVRLSGANVLTF. Full variable domain (outside the CDR3, taken from reference TRBV30 and TRBJ2-6): SQTIHQWPATLVQPVGSPLSLECTVEGTSNPNLYWYRQAAGRGLQLLFYSVGIGQISSEVPQNLSASRPQDRQFILSSKKLLLSDSGFYLCAWREEGVVRLSGANVLTFGAGSRLTVL.

This clonotype was observed at least ten times. The chain has TRBV5-6 and TRBJ1-3; D is undetermined. The V gene's germline CDR1 is SGHDT and CDR2 YYEEEE. Trimming shortened V by 4 bases and J by 0 bases, and 17 bases separated the two germline ends. The CDR3 covers 17 residues. The CDR3 coding sequence is TGTGCCAGCAGCCCGGCATCTGACCGCTTCTCTGGAAACACCATATATTTT. Its translation is CASSPASDRFSGNTIYF.

This clonotype was picked up a small number of times. This chain uses TRBV6-5 with TRBJ2-1; TRBD1 is a possible D gene (6 bases). Germline values: CDR1 MNHEY, CDR2 SVGAGI. This CDR3 is 17 amino acids long. The V end was cut by 5 bases, the J end by 5 bases, with 22 bases between. In DNA, the CDR3 is TGTGCCAGCAGTAGAATAAGTAGAGGACAGAGGAACAATGAGCAGTTCTTC. This codes for CASSRISRGQRNNEQFF.

The chain uses TRBV25-1 and TRBJ2-2; D remains ambiguous. This CDR3 is built from 16 residues. Trimming pared 3 bases from V and 2 bases from J, leaving 13 bases between. The germline gives CDR1 MGHDK, CDR2 SYGVNS. The CDR3 nucleotides read TGTGCCAGCAGTGATATTGGGGATCAAAACACCGGGGAGCTGTTTTTT. Protein: CASSDIGDQNTGELFF.

This clonotype was observed a few times. The chain joins TRBV12-3 or TRBV12-4 to TRBJ2-3; 8 nucleotides line up with TRBD1. CDR3 length: 15 amino acids. J was trimmed by 6 bases and V by 1 base; bases with no gene match: 6. The CDR3 here is CASSLETGDRDTQYF. Here the CDR3 DNA reads TGTGCCAGCAGTTTAGAGACAGGGGACAGGGATACGCAGTATTTT.

The chain is built from TRBV18 and TRBJ1-6; 9 bases align to TRBD1. The CDR3 is 15 residues long. Unmatched junction bases numbered 4, after V lost 3 bases and J lost 7 bases. The germline gives CDR1 KGHSH, CDR2 LQKENI. For the CDR3, the DNA is TGTGCCAGCTCACCCCAGACAGGGGGGAATTCACCCCTCCACTTT. It encodes CASSPQTGGNSPLHF.

This chain links TRBV20-1 with TRBJ2-1; TRBD2 matches at 7 bases. After removal of 3 bases from V and 6 bases from J, the junction contained 14 bases not matched to a gene. The V gene's germline CDR1 is DFQATT and CDR2 SNEGSKA (reference sequence). The CDR3 loop spans 16 amino acids. CDR3 loop: CSARELAFPGGNEQFF. CDR3 sequence (DNA): TGCAGTGCTAGGGAACTAGCGTTCCCCGGGGGCAATGAGCAGTTCTTC.

V gene TRBV12-3 or TRBV12-4 combines with J gene TRBJ1-2; 9 bases align to TRBD1. V shed 6 bases and J 7 bases; nucleotides not matched to a gene: 9. CDR3 length: 14 residues. The CDR3: CASRVGDRASGYTF. The CDR3 DNA follows: TGTGCCAGCAGGGTGGGGGACAGGGCTAGTGGCTACACCTTC.

This clonotype was counted ten times or more. The rearrangement joins TRBV3-1 to TRBJ2-2, with 7 bases that match TRBD1. Trimming cost V 4 bases and J 5 bases; bases outside gene matches: 7. CDR3 length: 15 amino acids. The germline gives CDR1 LGHDT, CDR2 YNNKEL (reference sequence). The CDR3 nucleotides read TGTGCCAGCAGCCCTGGACAGGTGGAGACCGGGGAGCTGTTTTTT. Translating it yields CASSPGQVETGELFF.